The next 29 T cell receptor beta chains were all read from a single sample in a study of T cell changes during pregnancy in multiple sclerosis. Clones were read by immunoSEQ multiplex PCR, and TCRdb kept only the in-frame ones, dropping some. The top ten clones hold around 0.25% of a sample with tens of thousands of clones, roughly 92% of them seen once. The specimen was CD4+ T cells from peripheral blood mononuclear cells, collected in the third trimester of pregnancy. The source of these receptors is a female donor with multiple sclerosis, enrolled in a pregnancy study.

This sequence joins TRBV9 and TRBJ2-1, with 9 bases aligning to TRBD1. There are 15 residues in the CDR3. After removal of 4 bases from V and 2 bases from J, the junction contained 4 bases not matched to a gene. Germline CDR1 is SGDLS and CDR2 is YYNGEE. CDR3 sequence: CASSFDRGTYNEQFF. The CDR3 region has the DNA TGTGCCAGCAGCTTTGACAGGGGGACCTACAATGAGCAGTTCTTC.

The chain is built from TRBV2 and TRBJ2-2; 7 bases line up with TRBD1. The CDR3 spans 14 residues. Germline CDR1 SNHLY, CDR2 FYNNEI. V lost 3 bases, J lost 6 bases, and 4 bases stayed unmatched. The CDR3, as DNA: TGTGCCAGCAGTGATTTAGGGGGCCCCGGGGAGCTGTTTTTT. Residues: CASSDLGGPGELFF.

The CDR3 protein is CASSTWTSGGATDTQYF. As DNA, the CDR3 is TGTGCCAGCAGTACTTGGACTAGCGGGGGCGCAACAGATACGCAGTATTTT. The chain uses TRBV27 and TRBJ2-3, with TRBD2 identical over 13 bases. Per germline, CDR1 MNHEY and CDR2 SMNVEV (reference sequence). J gave up 3 bases and V 5 bases, and 8 bases lay outside the gene matches. This CDR3 region has 17 residues.

CDR3 in amino acids: CASSLEQGVIFNEQFF. DNA for the CDR3: TGTGCCAGCAGCTTAGAACAGGGCGTAATTTTTAATGAGCAGTTCTTC. The chain has TRBV7-8 and TRBJ2-1; D is possibly TRBD1 (6 bases). V shed 1 base and J shed 7 bases, with 17 bases lying between them. CDR3 length: 16 amino acids. Germline V gene lookup returns CDR1 SGHVS and CDR2 FQNEAQ. The variable domain in full, with the rest retrieved from reference TRBV7-8 and TRBJ2-1, is GAGVSQSPRYKVAKRGQDVALRCDPISGHVSLFWYQQALGQGPEFLTYFQNEAQLDKSGLPSDRFFAERPEGSVSTLKIQRTQQEDSAVYLCASSLEQGVIFNEQFFGPGTRLTVL.

The count of this clone is one. The chain has TRBV5-1 and TRBJ2-2; perhaps TRBD1 as D (7 bases). Trimming stripped 6 bases from V and 2 bases from J, with 20 bases between. The CDR3 covers 17 residues. Looked up from germline, CDR1 is SGHRS and CDR2 is YFSETQ. The CDR3 reads CASNLGQGGTNTGELFF. For the CDR3, the DNA is TGCGCCAGCAACCTTGGCCAGGGGGGCACCAACACCGGGGAGCTGTTTTTT.

This clone was observed a single time. V usage is TRBV28 and J usage is TRBJ1-4, with 8 bases lining up with TRBD1. Per the germline V gene, CDR1 is MDHEN and CDR2 is SYDVKM. CDR3 length: 15 residues. J gave up 5 bases and V 5 bases, and 7 bases lay outside the gene matches. CDR3 bases: TGTGCCAGCAGTAACGCCGGGACAGGAAATGAAAAACTGTTTTTT. Translating gives CASSNAGTGNEKLFF.

The chain is built from TRBV5-4 and TRBJ2-7; D gene ambiguous. The V gene lost 4 bases and the J gene lost 6 bases, with 11 bases spanning the gap. The V gene's germline CDR1 is SGHNT and CDR2 YYREEE (reference sequence). The CDR3 totals 12 residues. The chain's CDR3 is CASSQPVGEQYF. CDR3 nucleotides: TGTGCCAGCAGCCAACCCGTCGGCGAGCAGTACTTC.

The chain couples TRBV30 to TRBJ1-3; no reliable D call. V dropped 2 bases and J dropped 6 bases, with 5 bases sitting between them. CDR3 length: 11 amino acids. CDR1 is GTSNPN and CDR2 is SVGIG in the germline V gene (reference sequence). CDR3 DNA: TGTGCCTGGAGTACAGAAAACACCATATATTTT. The encoded protein is CAWSTENTIYF.

This clone was recorded a few times. The chain recombines TRBV7-9 with TRBJ2-3; D is unclear. Germline lookup yields CDR1 SEHNR and CDR2 FQNEAQ (reference sequence). The CDR3 length is 15 residues. V lost 3 bases to trimming and J lost 1 base, with 11 bases between them. The CDR3 bases are TGTGCCAGCAGCTTCGTTCTAGGAGGCACAGATACGCAGTATTTT. Protein sequence: CASSFVLGGTDTQYF.

The V gene is TRBV5-8, the J gene TRBJ1-6, with 8 nucleotides matching TRBD1. J gave up 1 base and V 0 bases, and 0 bases lay outside the gene matches. The V gene's germline CDR1 is SGHTS and CDR2 YDEGEE. This CDR3 has 16 amino acids. CDR3 bases: TGTGCCAGCAGCTTGGACAGGGGGTCCTATAATTCACCCCTCCACTTT. The encoded protein is CASSLDRGSYNSPLHF.

This chain links TRBV9 with TRBJ2-1, with TRBD2 matching over 7 bases. The CDR3 contains 15 residues. The germline gives CDR1 SGDLS, CDR2 YYNGEE. With V trimmed by 4 bases and J by 7 bases, 11 bases remained unmatched. CDR3 sequence: CASSIGLGSVNEQFF. The DNA for the CDR3 is TGTGCCAGCAGCATCGGACTAGGCTCCGTAAATGAGCAGTTCTTC.

The chain recombines TRBV9 with TRBJ2-1; perhaps TRBD2 as D (6 bases). The ends were cut back, 6 bases at V and 1 base at J, with 14 bases in the middle. Germline V gene sequence: CDR1 SGDLS, CDR2 YYNGEE. The CDR3 covers 15 residues. This chain's CDR3 is CASNQGAGSYNEQFF. Written as DNA, the CDR3 is TGTGCCAGCAACCAAGGGGCGGGATCCTACAATGAGCAGTTCTTC.

V gene TRBV21-1 combines with J gene TRBJ2-6; the table's D call, TRBD1, was not checked against the DNA. TRBV21-1 constitutes a pseudogene. This CDR3 has 19 residues. CDR3 DNA: TGTGCCAGCAGCAAAGGGAGCCGGGACACCCTAGTCGGGGCCAACGTCCTGACTTTC. Translation gives CASSKGSRDTLVGANVLTF.

This chain connects TRBV9 to TRBJ2-3; 8 bases align to TRBD2. The CDR3 has 16 residues. Per germline, CDR1 SGDLS and CDR2 YYNGEE. V dropped 2 bases and J dropped 2; count of bases not matched to a gene: 7. CDR3 nucleotides: TGTGCCAGCAGCGTCAGGGAGCGGGGGAACACAGATACGCAGTATTTT. Protein product: CASSVRERGNTDTQYF.

The chain employs TRBV5-4 and TRBJ1-2, with D possibly TRBD1 on 5 matching bases. V gave up 3 bases and J gave up 2 bases, with 14 bases separating them. This CDR3 is 15 amino acids long. Germline values: CDR1 SGHNT, CDR2 YYREEE (reference sequence). This chain's CDR3 is CASSSQGMENYGYTF. Here the CDR3 DNA reads TGTGCCAGCAGCTCGCAGGGTATGGAGAACTATGGCTACACCTTC. Full variable domain (missing parts from reference TRBV5-4 and TRBJ1-2): ETGVTQSPTHLIKTRGQQVTLRCSSQSGHNTVSWYQQALGQGPQFIFQYYREEENGRGNFPPRFSGLQFPNYSSELNVNALELDDSALYLCASSSQGMENYGYTFGSGTRLTVV.

The chain carries TRBV5-1 and TRBJ2-2, with D perhaps TRBD1 (5 bases). Germline CDR1 reads SGHRS; CDR2 reads YFSETQ. The CDR3 has 15 amino acids. Trimming shortened V by 0 bases and J by 5 bases, and 11 bases separated the two germline ends. DNA for the CDR3: TGCGCCAGCAGCTTGGACAGGTTTGGTACCGGGGAGCTGTTTTTT. Encoded protein: CASSLDRFGTGELFF.

The gene calls are TRBV19 and TRBJ2-1; maybe TRBD2 (5 bases). Per the germline V gene, CDR1 is LNHDA and CDR2 is SQIVND (reference sequence). V was clipped by 5 bases and J by 6 bases, with 11 bases between them. CDR3 length: 13 residues. CDR3 in amino acids: CASSVGLINEQFF. CDR3 nucleotide sequence: TGTGCCAGTAGTGTAGGACTGATCAATGAGCAGTTCTTC.

This chain connects TRBV13 to TRBJ2-3; TRBD2 matches at 12 bases. Germline V gene sequence: CDR1 PRHDT, CDR2 FYEKMQ (reference sequence). This CDR3 has 19 residues. The ends lost 5 bases at V and 0 bases at J; junction bases unmatched: 12. The CDR3 DNA reads TGTGCCAGCAGCCATTACGAAAGGACTAGCGGGAAGAGCACAGATACGCAGTATTTT. This encodes CASSHYERTSGKSTDTQYF.

This chain uses TRBV27 with TRBJ2-7, with TRBD1 identical over 10 bases. The germline V gene has CDR1 MNHEY and CDR2 SMNVEV (reference sequence). V dropped 5 bases and J dropped 9; count of bases not matched to a gene: 13. CDR3 length: 15 amino acids. The chain's CDR3 is CASSGAKTGTGAQYF. The CDR3 DNA reads TGTGCCAGCAGTGGTGCAAAAACCGGGACAGGGGCGCAGTACTTC.

This clone was picked up a small number of times. The rearrangement links TRBV6-5 to TRBJ2-7, with 7 bases matching TRBD2. V was pared by 3 bases and J by 0 bases, with 8 bases of the junction left unmatched. Germline V gene lookup returns CDR1 MNHEY and CDR2 SVGAGI. The CDR3 is 16 residues long. As DNA, the CDR3 is TGTGCCAGCAGTTATCGTTCAGCGGGGATCTCCTACGAGCAGTACTTC. Amino acid sequence: CASSYRSAGISYEQYF.

The rearrangement uses TRBV7-9 and TRBJ1-5; no firm D call. This CDR3 spans 13 amino acids. Germline V CDR1 and CDR2: SEHNR, FQNEAQ (reference sequence). Trimming left V 3 bases short and J 4 bases short, with 7 bases between. CDR3 region: CASSFEGNQPQHF. CDR3 sequence (DNA): TGTGCCAGCAGCTTCGAGGGAAATCAGCCCCAGCATTTT. Full variable domain (rest looked up from reference TRBV7-9 and TRBJ1-5): DTGVSQNPRHKITKRGQNVTFRCDPISEHNRLYWYRQTLGQGPEFLTYFQNEAQLEKSRLLSDRFSAERPKGSFSTLEIQRTEQGDSAMYLCASSFEGNQPQHFGDGTRLSIL.

This chain joins TRBV4-1 and TRBJ1-5; TRBD1 matches 8 bases. Germline CDR1 MGHRA, CDR2 YSYEKL. J was trimmed by 6 bases and V by 0 bases; bases with no gene match: 7. This CDR3 has 16 residues. The CDR3 nucleotides read TGCGCCAGCAGCCAAGAGGACCACAGGGGGAGTCAGCCCCAGCATTTT. This gives the protein CASSQEDHRGSQPQHF.

This clone was recorded once. The chain uses TRBV7-9 and TRBJ1-2, with 8 bases aligning to TRBD1. The trim removed 1 base at V and 3 bases at J, leaving 10 bases unmatched. CDR1 and CDR2 (germline): SEHNR, FQNEAQ (reference sequence). This CDR3 spans 17 amino acids. The CDR3 DNA reads TGTGCCAGCAGCTTAGTCCCTGTCACAGGGGGAGACTATGGCTACACCTTC. The encoded protein is CASSLVPVTGGDYGYTF.

This chain connects TRBV6-6 to TRBJ2-7; D is uncertain. Looked up from germline, CDR1 is MNHNY and CDR2 is SVGAGI (reference sequence). The CDR3 has 11 residues. V was cut by 8 bases and J by 6 bases, with 11 bases left in between. The CDR3 nucleotides read TGTGCCAGCCGCTCGAGTGGCGAGCAGTACTTC. Translating gives CASRSSGEQYF.

This chain connects TRBV2 to TRBJ2-2; D gene uncertain. CDR1 SNHLY and CDR2 FYNNEI come from the germline V gene. Between the trimmed V and J ends, which lost 2 bases and 6 bases, there was a span of 7 bases. The CDR3 loop spans 13 amino acids. Written as DNA, the CDR3 is TGTGCCAGCAGTGAAATAGTTCCCGGGGAGCTGTTTTTT. It is translated as CASSEIVPGELFF.

This clone was observed once. V is TRBV7-3 and J is TRBJ2-2, with D tentatively TRBD2 (6 bases). The CDR3 is 15 amino acids. Deletions cut 5 bases from V and 5 bases from J, with 15 bases between. Germline loops: CDR1 SGHTA, CDR2 FQGTGA. DNA for the CDR3: TGTGCCAGCAGCCCGGGACTTTCGGGAACCGGGGAGCTGTTTTTT. It is translated as CASSPGLSGTGELFF.

The CDR3 here is CASSGDRGTEAFF. CDR3 sequence (DNA): TGTGCCAGTAGTGGGGACAGGGGTACTGAAGCTTTCTTT. The chain recombines TRBV19 with TRBJ1-1; 10 nucleotides match TRBD1. Per germline, CDR1 LNHDA and CDR2 SQIVND (reference sequence). V gave up 5 bases and J gave up 5 bases; unmatched junction bases: 2. This CDR3 is built from 13 residues.

The genes are TRBV5-1 and TRBJ2-1, with TRBD2 matching over 7 bases. The germline gives CDR1 SGHRS, CDR2 YFSETQ. The length of the CDR3 is 16 residues. Trimming took 1 base from V and 0 from J; bases not matched to a gene: 4. This CDR3 is CASSLTGGSSYNEQFF. DNA of the CDR3: TGCGCCAGCAGCTTGACCGGGGGGAGCTCCTACAATGAGCAGTTCTTC.

This chain uses TRBV30 with TRBJ1-2; TRBD1 matches at 7 bases. Trimming removed 2 bases from V and 4 bases from J; junction bases left unmatched: 13. Germline CDR1 is GTSNPN and CDR2 is SVGIG (reference sequence). This CDR3 has 16 amino acids. DNA of the CDR3: TGTGCCTGGAGTTCGCCGGAGGGGGCGCCTTCCTATGGCTACACCTTC. Protein sequence: CAWSSPEGAPSYGYTF.